The rows below give T cell receptor beta chains drawn from one sample of a study of blood T cell repertoires in COVID-19. The protocol was immunoSEQ multiplex PCR, while the TCRdb copy is restricted to in-frame clones and leaves out a portion. The profile covers 100,000 to 150,000 clones, with approximately 90% appearing a single time and around 2.2% taken by the ten largest. The source material was peripheral blood. The receptors stem from a man in his forties or fifties with COVID-19, enrolled during active disease. The CDR3 runs from the conserved cysteine through the conserved F or W. D genes are given only for firm matches. Expanded clones are given a class, and other clones once, few, many or no size at all.

cdr3_length,d_call,v_call,j_call,clone_size,cdr3_nt,cdr3_aa
16,-,TRBV4-3,TRBJ2-1,-,TGCGCCAGCAGCCAAGTCAGTACTAACCTCTACAATGAGCAGTTCTTC,CASSQVSTNLYNEQFF
14,-,TRBV30,TRBJ1-2,-,TGTGCCTGGAGTTTAAGGACTCGGGACTATGGCTACACCTTC,CAWSLRTRDYGYTF
14,-,TRBV7-2,TRBJ1-5,-,TGTGCCAGCAGCTTAGATACAGGCAATCAGCCCCAGCATTTT,CASSLDTGNQPQHF
15,TRBD1,TRBV18,TRBJ2-5,once,TGTGCCAGCTCACGAGGGACAGGGCCTCAAGAGACCCAGTACTTC,CASSRGTGPQETQYF
16,-,TRBV5-4,TRBJ2-2,-,TGTGCCAGCAGCTTTGTAACGGGAGCTCGGACCGGGGAGCTGTTTTTT,CASSFVTGARTGELFF
17,-,TRBV6-2/TRBV6-3,TRBJ2-5,-,TGTGCCAGCAGTTACACCGCGTCTAGCGTACTACAAGAGACCCAGTACTTC,CASSYTASSVLQETQYF
13,-,TRBV2,TRBJ1-1,-,TGTGCCAGCATTCTGACAGTGAACACTGAAGCTTTCTTT,CASILTVNTEAFF
13,TRBD1,TRBV27,TRBJ2-1,-,TGTGCCAGTCGGACAGGGGGCACGAATGAGCAGTTCTTC,CASRTGGTNEQFF
15,TRBD2,TRBV3-1/TRBV3-2,TRBJ2-1,-,TGTGCCAGCAGCCATTTTGCGGGAGTCTACAATGAGCAGTTCTTC,CASSHFAGVYNEQFF
15,TRBD2,TRBV3-1/TRBV3-2,TRBJ2-1,-,TGTGCCAGCACCCTGGCTAGCGGATACTACAATGAGCAGTTCTTC,CASTLASGYYNEQFF
15,TRBD1,TRBV5-4,TRBJ1-4,-,TGTGCCAGCAGCTTTCAGGGACAGGGGGCTGAAAAACTGTTTTTT,CASSFQGQGAEKLFF
15,-,TRBV11-3,TRBJ2-3,-,TGTGCCAGCAGCTTAACCGGGATTTCCACAGATACGCAGTATTTT,CASSLTGISTDTQYF
15,TRBD2,TRBV5-1,TRBJ2-1,-,TGCGCCAGCAGCCCCGTAGCGGGAGGGACCAATGAGCAGTTCTTC,CASSPVAGGTNEQFF
15,TRBD2,TRBV3-1/TRBV3-2,TRBJ2-1,-,TGTGCCAGCAGCCAGAGGGGACTAGACGGCAATGAGCAGTTCTTC,CASSQRGLDGNEQFF
14,-,TRBV5-1,TRBJ2-2,once,TGCGCCAGCAGCTTGGCTGTACAAGTGGGGGAGCTGTTTTTT,CASSLAVQVGELFF
17,-,TRBV19,TRBJ1-1,-,TGTGCCAGTAATCCGGGACATTCTCTTTCTTATGGCACTGAAGCTTTCTTT,CASNPGHSLSYGTEAFF
14,-,TRBV6-6,TRBJ2-2,-,TGTGCCAGCAAGTCAGGGCAGAACACCGGGGAGCTGTTTTTT,CASKSGQNTGELFF
15,TRBD2,TRBV4-1,TRBJ2-7,once,TGCGCCAGCAGCCTCTCGACTAGCGGGTACTACGAGCAGTACTTC,CASSLSTSGYYEQYF
11,-,TRBV19,TRBJ2-1,-,TGTGCCAGCAGCCACGGGATACAGCAGTTCTTC,CASSHGIQQFF
14,TRBD1,TRBV10-1,TRBJ2-3,-,TGCGCCAGCAGCCTCGGGACAGGGCCAGATACGCAGTATTTT,CASSLGTGPDTQYF
16,-,TRBV11-2,TRBJ2-7,few,TGTGCCAGCAGCAACCCCCTGGCGGGGACTTCCTACGAGCAGTACTTC,CASSNPLAGTSYEQYF
15,-,TRBV3-1/TRBV3-2,TRBJ1-3,-,TGTGCCAGCAGCCAAGGTGTAGGGGCCGGAAACACCATATATTTT,CASSQGVGAGNTIYF
14,-,TRBV19,TRBJ1-5,-,TGTGCCAGTAGTAATGGGAGATTAGGTCAGCCCCAGCATTTT,CASSNGRLGQPQHF
13,-,TRBV3-1/TRBV3-2,TRBJ1-1,-,TGTGCCAGCAGCCAGGCAGGCGTCACTGAAGCTTTCTTT,CASSQAGVTEAFF
14,TRBD1,TRBV29-1,TRBJ1-1,-,TGCAGCGTCGGGACAGGGGGTTGGAACACTGAAGCTTTCTTT,CSVGTGGWNTEAFF
15,-,TRBV11-2,TRBJ2-3,-,TGTGCCAGCAGCTTACTGGGGCGAAGCACAGATACGCAGTATTTT,CASSLLGRSTDTQYF
16,TRBD1,TRBV5-6,TRBJ1-6,-,TGTGCCAGCAGCCCGGGCGGGACAGGGCCTAATTCACCCCTCCACTTT,CASSPGGTGPNSPLHF
18,TRBD1,TRBV2,TRBJ1-1,few,TGTGCCAGCAGGAGGCTCGGACAGGGACATGCAGGGAACACTGAAGCTTTCTTT,CASRRLGQGHAGNTEAFF
14,-,TRBV19,TRBJ2-2,-,TGTGCCAGTAGGGACAATACGGGCACCGGGGAGCTGTTTTTT,CASRDNTGTGELFF
14,-,TRBV6-5,TRBJ1-5,-,TGTGCCAGCAGTTACCAGCGTAGCAATCAGCCCCAGCATTTT,CASSYQRSNQPQHF
13,-,TRBV30,TRBJ1-3,-,TGTGCCTGCGGACAGTCGGGTGGAAACACCATATATTTT,CACGQSGGNTIYF
13,-,TRBV7-2,TRBJ2-2,few,TGTGCCAGCAGCCGAGATTACACCGGGGAGCTGTTTTTT,CASSRDYTGELFF
16,TRBD2,TRBV6-5,TRBJ2-7,-,TGTGCCAGCAGTTACTCTCGGGGAGCGGGATACTACGAGCAGTACTTC,CASSYSRGAGYYEQYF
15,-,TRBV7-9,TRBJ2-1,-,TGTGCCAGCGATGCGATGATTGGACACCACAATGAGCAGTTCTTC,CASDAMIGHHNEQFF
15,-,TRBV19,TRBJ1-6,-,TGTGCCAGTAGAACTACAGGGCATTCTAATTCACCCCTCCACTTT,CASRTTGHSNSPLHF
14,TRBD1,TRBV19,TRBJ1-3,-,TGTGCCACCGGACAGGGGGTCTCTGGAAACACCATATATTTT,CATGQGVSGNTIYF
14,-,TRBV28,TRBJ1-2,few,TGTGCCAGCAGTTTGTACACTCCAGGCTATGGCTACACCTTC,CASSLYTPGYGYTF
11,-,TRBV29-1,TRBJ2-7,-,TGCAGCGTTGGGCTGTCCTACGAGCAGTACTTC,CSVGLSYEQYF
14,-,TRBV4-2,TRBJ2-2,-,TGTGCCAGCAGCCAAGCTGGGGAGCCCGGGGAGCTGTTTTTT,CASSQAGEPGELFF
13,-,TRBV2,TRBJ2-7,-,TGTGCCAGCAGGGGGACTGGAACCTACGAGCAGTACTTC,CASRGTGTYEQYF